This T cell receptor (beta chain) was sequenced during a study of OX40 agonist ivuxolimab in advanced cancers. TCRdb's table, derived via immunoSEQ multiplex PCR, lists solely in-frame clones and lacks some. The table includes around 39,000 clones, approximately 72% detected once. This clone has just one count. V shed 0 bases and J 7 bases; nucleotides not matched to a gene: 9. The CDR3 covers 16 residues. CDR1 is MGHRA, CDR2 YSYEKL, per germline. Sequencing used CD4+ or CD8+ T cells sorted from blood, obtained in a trial of the OX40 agonist ivuxolimab. This sequence joins TRBV4-1 and TRBJ1-2; 9 nucleotides line up with TRBD1. The receptor was derived from an adult with an advanced solid tumor such as melanoma, head and neck, liver or kidney cancer. The CDR3 protein is CASSQEGQGALRGYTF. The CDR3 DNA reads as TGCGCCAGCAGCCAAGAGGGACAGGGAGCCCTTCGTGGCTACACCTTC.